The 25 T cell receptor beta chains presented below share a single source sample, sequenced in a study of T cell responses to AZD1222 COVID-19 vaccine. Using immunoSEQ multiplex PCR, the repertoire was profiled, and TCRdb retains in-frame clones only, with some absent. Of 100,000 to 150,000 clones listed, over 80% are singletons. The sample here was peripheral blood, taken on day 0 of AZD1222 vaccination. These receptors all stem from an adult in good health.

The rearrangement uses TRBV6-1 and TRBJ2-7; 11 bases are a match to TRBD1. Losses at the gene ends were 1 base for V and 3 bases for J; bases not matched to a gene: 11. Germline CDR1 and CDR2: MNHNS and SASEGT. The CDR3 loop spans 18 amino acids. This CDR3 is CASSEEFLPGTGGYEQYF. CDR3 DNA: TGTGCCAGCAGTGAAGAATTTCTGCCCGGGACAGGGGGCTACGAGCAGTACTTC.

The chain carries TRBV10-3 and TRBJ1-1; 8 bases map to TRBD1. The CDR3 is 15 amino acids. The J segment lost 3 bases and the V segment lost 5 bases, leaving 8 bases of the junction unmatched. Germline CDR1 is ENHRY and CDR2 is SYGVKD. CDR3 nucleotides: TGTGCCATCAGTCGAGAATCGGACAGGGACACTGAAGCTTTCTTT. It specifies CAISRESDRDTEAFF.

The J gene is TRBJ2-7, the V gene TRBV28, with 9 bases identical to TRBD2. Germline V gives CDR1 MDHEN, CDR2 SYDVKM. V shed 4 bases, J shed 0 bases, and the junction held 7 bases outside the gene matches. The CDR3 spans 16 residues. CDR3 DNA: TGTGCCAGCAGTTATAGCGGGAGCGGTCCCTCCTACGAGCAGTACTTC. Its protein product is CASSYSGSGPSYEQYF. Full variable domain (missing parts from reference TRBV28 and TRBJ2-7): DVKVTQSSRYLVKRTGEKVFLECVQDMDHENMFWYRQDPGLGLRLIYFSYDVKMKEKGDIPEGYSVSREKKERFSLILESASTNQTSMYLCASSYSGSGPSYEQYFGPGTRLTVT.

As for this clone: This same CDR3 is encoded by further DNA sequences in the sample. The V and J genes are TRBV7-2 and TRBJ1-5; the match to TRBD1 covers 7 bases. Germline values: CDR1 SGHTA, CDR2 FQGNSA. V dropped 3 bases and J dropped 4; count of bases not matched to a gene: 0. The CDR3 consists of 13 residues. CDR3 DNA: TGTGCCAGCAGCTTGGGACAGAATCAGCCCCAGCATTTT. Translated: CASSLGQNQPQHF.

The V and J genes are TRBV5-1 and TRBJ1-1; D is unclear. The CDR3 has 14 amino acids. The V end lost 0 bases, the J end lost 3 bases, and 9 bases lay between the germline ends. Germline V gene data show CDR1 as SGHRS and CDR2 as YFSETQ. This chain's CDR3 is CASSLGQGYTEAFF. The CDR3 region has the DNA TGCGCCAGCAGCTTGGGGCAAGGGTACACTGAAGCTTTCTTT.

The chain has TRBV7-3 and TRBJ2-2; D is unresolved. Per the germline V gene, CDR1 is SGHTA and CDR2 is FQGTGA. The germline V and J ends were trimmed by 1 base and 6 bases, with 12 bases remaining between them. The CDR3 has 15 amino acids. DNA for the CDR3: TGTGCCAGCAGCTTAAGTGGTGCTCCCGCCGGGGAGCTGTTTTTT. This gives the protein CASSLSGAPAGELFF.

V gene TRBV30 combines with J gene TRBJ2-3; 9 positions match TRBD2. Germline CDR1 reads GTSNPN; CDR2 reads SVGIG (reference sequence). CDR3 length: 22 amino acids. V shed 4 bases and J 0 bases; nucleotides not matched to a gene: 26. CDR3 region: CAWIPPGGEREDRQSSTDTQYF. DNA of the CDR3: TGTGCCTGGATTCCTCCTGGGGGGGAGCGGGAGGACCGACAATCTAGCACAGATACGCAGTATTTT.

The rearrangement uses TRBV29-1 and TRBJ2-1; D gene uncertain. This CDR3 region has 12 residues. Trimming removed 5 bases from V and 0 bases from J, with 5 bases in between. From germline, CDR1 is SQVTM and CDR2 ANQGSEA. As DNA, the CDR3 is TGCAGCGTTTCCTACTCCTACAATGAGCAGTTCTTC. Its translation is CSVSYSYNEQFF.

V is TRBV19 and J is TRBJ1-3; D gene ambiguous. The length of the CDR3 is 18 residues. Germline values: CDR1 LNHDA, CDR2 SQIVND (reference sequence). V lost 3 bases to trimming and J lost 0 bases, with 18 bases between them. CDR3 sequence reads: CASSIFGEGSGSGNTIYF. CDR3 coding DNA: TGTGCCAGTAGTATTTTTGGTGAGGGTTCCGGCTCTGGAAACACCATATATTTT.

The V gene is TRBV2, the J gene TRBJ2-1; TRBD2 matches 11 bases. The CDR3 has 14 amino acids. Germline CDR1 SNHLY, CDR2 FYNNEI. V lost 6 bases, J lost 4 bases, and 2 bases stayed unmatched. CDR3 sequence reads: CASRLAGGYNEQFF. Here the CDR3 DNA reads TGTGCCAGCAGGCTAGCGGGAGGTTACAATGAGCAGTTCTTC.

This chain uses TRBV20-1 with TRBJ1-2, with a weak D call TRBD1 (5 bases). Germline loops: CDR1 DFQATT, CDR2 SNEGSKA (reference sequence). The CDR3 is made up of 15 amino acids. The V end lost 3 bases, the J end lost 4 bases, and 18 bases lay between the germline ends. CDR3 in amino acids: CSASKGQVLAYGYTF. The CDR3 DNA sequence: TGCAGTGCTAGTAAGGGGCAAGTATTGGCCTATGGCTACACCTTC.

This chain joins TRBV6-5 and TRBJ1-2; 9 bases are shared with TRBD1. Germline-derived CDR1 and CDR2 are MNHEY and SVGAGI. V was pared by 5 bases and J by 4 bases, with 8 bases of the junction left unmatched. This CDR3 region has 15 residues. The CDR3 sequence: CASSPLQGAGYGYTF. The CDR3 nucleotides read TGTGCCAGCAGTCCGTTACAGGGGGCGGGCTATGGCTACACCTTC.

V gene TRBV6-1 combines with J gene TRBJ2-5; TRBD1 or TRBD2 may be the D gene (6 bases each). Trimming took off 1 base at V and 8 bases at J, with 11 bases between the two ends. Germline lookup yields CDR1 MNHNS and CDR2 SASEGT. The CDR3 loop spans 13 amino acids. The CDR3 loop reads CASSEEGGTTQYF. CDR3 nucleotides: TGTGCCAGCAGTGAAGAAGGAGGGACAACCCAGTACTTC.

This clone has only a few counts. The J gene is TRBJ2-7, the V gene TRBV15; 14 nucleotides match TRBD2. Germline assignment: CDR1 LNHNV and CDR2 YYDKDF (reference sequence). J lost 6 bases, V lost 5 bases, and 24 bases had no gene match. CDR3 length: 21 residues. Here the CDR3 reads CATSVSSTPGLAGDSLGEQYF. The CDR3 DNA is TGTGCCACCAGCGTAAGTAGTACTCCGGGACTAGCGGGAGACAGTCTGGGCGAGCAGTACTTC.

This chain uses TRBV3-1 (or the pseudogene TRBV3-2) with TRBJ1-1; D gene uncertain. The CDR3 runs to 11 residues. From germline, CDR1 is LGHDT and CDR2 YNNKEL (reference sequence). Trimming removed 1 base at V and 7 bases at J, with 4 bases between. The CDR3: CASSQGGEAFF. DNA for the CDR3: TGTGCCAGCAGCCAAGGGGGTGAAGCTTTCTTT.

This chain joins TRBV2 and TRBJ1-3; no definite D call. From germline, CDR1 is SNHLY and CDR2 FYNNEI. CDR3 length: 14 amino acids. V lost 1 base and J 9 bases, leaving 13 bases between the germline ends. The CDR3: CASSEGSAYGTIYF. As DNA, the CDR3 is TGTGCCAGCAGTGAAGGGTCAGCCTACGGCACCATATATTTT.

This clone was detected a few times. The rearrangement links TRBV9 to TRBJ2-1; 7 positions match TRBD2. The CDR3 runs 15 residues. Germline loops: CDR1 SGDLS, CDR2 YYNGEE. Unmatched junction bases numbered 3, after V lost 0 bases and J lost 3 bases. CDR3 sequence (DNA): TGTGCCAGCAGCGTAGGGTCTAGCGGCTACAATGAGCAGTTCTTC. This gives the protein CASSVGSSGYNEQFF.

The chain couples TRBV9 to TRBJ1-2; 9 positions match TRBD1. V dropped 3 bases and J dropped 7; count of bases not matched to a gene: 16. Germline lookup yields CDR1 SGDLS and CDR2 YYNGEE. The CDR3 loop spans 17 amino acids. The CDR3 nucleotides read TGTGCCAGCAGCGCTTTCTTACAGGGGGCTTCCGGTATTGGCTACACCTTC. This sequence encodes CASSAFLQGASGIGYTF.

This clone was detected only a few times. This chain joins TRBV18 and TRBJ1-1; possible D gene TRBD1, 5 bases. The CDR3 extends over 15 amino acids. V was shortened by 0 bases and J by 4 bases, with 12 bases between the two germline ends. Germline V gene data show CDR1 as KGHSH and CDR2 as LQKENI. CDR3 DNA sequence: TGTGCCAGCTCACCACCACGGCAGGGTAGCACTGAAGCTTTCTTT. As protein: CASSPPRQGSTEAFF.

The chain recombines TRBV5-8 with TRBJ1-5; no clear D gene. Trimming removed 0 bases from V and 0 bases from J, with 7 bases in between. This CDR3 region has 15 residues. The germline V gene has CDR1 SGHTS and CDR2 YDEGEE. Here the CDR3 reads CASSLADYSNQPQHF. CDR3 in DNA: TGTGCCAGCAGCTTGGCCGACTATAGCAATCAGCCCCAGCATTTT.

V is TRBV24-1 and J is TRBJ1-2; no reliable D call. V dropped 1 base and J dropped 8 bases, with 4 bases sitting between them. Germline V gives CDR1 KGHDR, CDR2 SFDVKD. CDR3 size: 11 residues. The CDR3 DNA follows: TGTGCCACCAGTGATTTCAACGGCTACACCTTC. It specifies CATSDFNGYTF.

V usage is TRBV4-2 and J usage is TRBJ2-3; D is perhaps TRBD2 (6 bases). Germline lookup yields CDR1 LGHNA and CDR2 YNFKEQ. CDR3 size: 15 residues. Deletions cut 4 bases from V and 1 base from J, with 12 bases between. The CDR3 protein is CASSRTGVGTDTQYF. The CDR3, as DNA: TGTGCCAGCAGCCGGACGGGAGTCGGCACAGATACGCAGTATTTT.

In this sample, this clone turned up a few times. This rearrangement joins TRBV2 to TRBJ2-1, with TRBD2 matching over 8 bases. The V gene's germline CDR1 is SNHLY and CDR2 FYNNEI. Unmatched junction bases numbered 5, after V lost 5 bases and J lost 5 bases. This CDR3 is built from 14 residues. The CDR3 coding sequence is TGTGCCAGCAGTATGGGACTAGGCCACAATGAGCAGTTCTTC. This codes for CASSMGLGHNEQFF.

The chain employs TRBV6-6 and TRBJ1-2; D not certain. This CDR3 comprises 12 residues. Trimming removed 8 bases at V and 1 base at J, with 8 bases between. The germline gives CDR1 MNHNY, CDR2 SVGAGI (reference sequence). In nucleotides, the CDR3 is TGTGCCAGCCAACCTCGTAACTATGGCTACACCTTC. Its protein product is CASQPRNYGYTF.

This rearrangement joins TRBV6-6 to TRBJ1-2; 8 positions match TRBD1. The junction had 9 bases not matched to a gene; V was cut back by 5 bases and J by 7 bases. Germline lookup yields CDR1 MNHNY and CDR2 SVGAGI (reference sequence). This CDR3 comprises 14 residues. The CDR3 DNA is TGTGCCAGCAGTACCATGCCCGGACAGGGTGGCTACACCTTC. Encoded protein: CASSTMPGQGGYTF.